The sequence of this T cell receptor (beta chain) was determined in a study of blood T cell repertoires in COVID-19. The overall study: Acute and convalescent COVID-19 samples came from the United States, Italy and Spain.

CDR3 length equals 13 residues. The germline CDR1 and CDR2 sequences are SGHRS and YFSETQ. Trimming pared 4 bases from V and 2 bases from J, leaving 8 bases between. Method: immunoSEQ multiplex PCR; TCRdb's copy keeps in-frame clones and lacks some. The repertoire consists of 85,000 to 130,000 clones, with around 90% occurring once and the leading ten covering around 6%. Sequences were obtained from peripheral blood. The gene calls are TRBV5-1 and TRBJ2-3; weak D call: TRBD2 (5 bases). The source is a woman aged 60-75 years with acute or convalescent COVID-19. The CDR3 nucleotides are TGCGCCAGCAGCACGAGGGACACAGATACGCAGTATTTT. This gives the protein CASSTRDTDTQYF.